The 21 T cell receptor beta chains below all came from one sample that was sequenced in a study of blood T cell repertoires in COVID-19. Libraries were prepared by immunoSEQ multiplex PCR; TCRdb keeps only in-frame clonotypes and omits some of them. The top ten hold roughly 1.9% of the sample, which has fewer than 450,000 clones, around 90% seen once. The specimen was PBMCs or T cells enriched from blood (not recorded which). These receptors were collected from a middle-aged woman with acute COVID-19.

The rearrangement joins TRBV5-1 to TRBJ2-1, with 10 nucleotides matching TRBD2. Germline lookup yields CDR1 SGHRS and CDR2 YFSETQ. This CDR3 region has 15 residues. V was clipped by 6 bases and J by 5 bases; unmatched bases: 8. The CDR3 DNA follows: TGCGCCAGCACCCGAATAGCGGGGGGAAACAATGAGCAGTTCTTC. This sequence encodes CASTRIAGGNNEQFF.

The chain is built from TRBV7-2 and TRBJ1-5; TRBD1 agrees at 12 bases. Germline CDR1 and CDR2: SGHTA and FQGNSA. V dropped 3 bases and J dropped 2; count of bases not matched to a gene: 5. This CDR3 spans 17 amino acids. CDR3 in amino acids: CASSFGTGGAGNQPQHF. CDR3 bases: TGTGCCAGCAGCTTCGGGACAGGGGGCGCCGGCAATCAGCCCCAGCATTTT.

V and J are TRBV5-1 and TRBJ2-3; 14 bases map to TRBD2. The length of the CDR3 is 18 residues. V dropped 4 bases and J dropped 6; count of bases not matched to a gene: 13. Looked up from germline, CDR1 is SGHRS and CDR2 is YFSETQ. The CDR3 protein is CASSPHRTSGGLGDTQYF. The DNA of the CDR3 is TGCGCCAGCAGCCCGCACCGGACTAGCGGGGGGCTAGGGGATACGCAGTATTTT.

The CDR3 reads CASSIGITNYGYTF. For the CDR3, the DNA is TGTGCCAGTAGTATCGGGATTACTAACTATGGCTACACCTTC. The chain combines TRBV19 with TRBJ1-2; D call uncertain. CDR3 length: 14 residues. Germline CDR1 reads LNHDA; CDR2 reads SQIVND (reference sequence). V was cut by 3 bases and J by 0 bases, with 8 bases left in between.

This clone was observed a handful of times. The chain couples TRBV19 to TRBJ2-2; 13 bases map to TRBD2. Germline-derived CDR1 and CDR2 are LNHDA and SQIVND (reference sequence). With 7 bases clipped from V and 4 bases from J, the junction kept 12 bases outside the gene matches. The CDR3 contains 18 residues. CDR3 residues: CASTRTSGGGSGTGELFF. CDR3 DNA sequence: TGTGCCAGTACCAGGACTAGCGGGGGCGGTTCCGGCACCGGGGAGCTGTTTTTT.

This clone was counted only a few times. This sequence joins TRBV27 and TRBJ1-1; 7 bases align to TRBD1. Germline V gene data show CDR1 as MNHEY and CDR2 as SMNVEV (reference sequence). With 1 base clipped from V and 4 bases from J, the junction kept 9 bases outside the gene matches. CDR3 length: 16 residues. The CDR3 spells CASSLLVAGGSTEAFF. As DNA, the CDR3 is TGTGCCAGCAGTTTATTGGTGGCAGGGGGGTCCACTGAAGCTTTCTTT.

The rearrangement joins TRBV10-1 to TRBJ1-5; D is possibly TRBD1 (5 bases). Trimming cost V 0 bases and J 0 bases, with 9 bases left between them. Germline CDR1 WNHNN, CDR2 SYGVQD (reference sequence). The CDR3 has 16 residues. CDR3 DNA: TGCGCCAGCAGTGAGTCGACAGTTTATAGCAATCAGCCCCAGCATTTT. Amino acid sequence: CASSESTVYSNQPQHF.

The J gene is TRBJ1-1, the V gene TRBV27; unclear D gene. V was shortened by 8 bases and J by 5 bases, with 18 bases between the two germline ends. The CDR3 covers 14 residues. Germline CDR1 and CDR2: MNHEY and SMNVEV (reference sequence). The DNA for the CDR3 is TGTGCCAGCCGCTCTTCGGTAGGAGGAACTGAAGCTTTCTTT. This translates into CASRSSVGGTEAFF.

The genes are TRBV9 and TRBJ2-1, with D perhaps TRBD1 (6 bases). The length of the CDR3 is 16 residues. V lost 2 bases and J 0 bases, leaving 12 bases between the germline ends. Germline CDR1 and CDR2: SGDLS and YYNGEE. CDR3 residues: CASSVSGHRSYNEQFF. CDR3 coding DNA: TGTGCCAGCAGCGTGTCGGGACACCGCTCCTACAATGAGCAGTTCTTC.

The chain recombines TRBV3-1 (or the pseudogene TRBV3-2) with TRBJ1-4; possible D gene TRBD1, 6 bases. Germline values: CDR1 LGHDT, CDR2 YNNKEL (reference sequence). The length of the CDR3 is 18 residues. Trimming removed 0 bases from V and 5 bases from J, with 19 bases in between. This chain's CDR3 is CASSQELQIGTMNEKLFF. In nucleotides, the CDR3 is TGTGCCAGCAGCCAAGAACTTCAAATCGGGACAATGAATGAAAAACTGTTTTTT.

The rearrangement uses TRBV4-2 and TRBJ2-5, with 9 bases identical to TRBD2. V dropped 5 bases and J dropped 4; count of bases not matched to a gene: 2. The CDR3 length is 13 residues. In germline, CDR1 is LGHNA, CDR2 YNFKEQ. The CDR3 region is CASSIAGAETQYF. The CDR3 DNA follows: TGTGCCAGCAGCATAGCGGGGGCAGAGACCCAGTACTTC.

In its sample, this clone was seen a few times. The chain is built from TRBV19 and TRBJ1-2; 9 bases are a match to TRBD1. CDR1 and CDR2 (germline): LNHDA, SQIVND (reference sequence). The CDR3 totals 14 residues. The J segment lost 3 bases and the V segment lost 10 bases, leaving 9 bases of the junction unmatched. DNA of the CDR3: TGTGCCACTAAACCGACAGGGGGTTACTATGGCTACACCTTC. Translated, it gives CATKPTGGYYGYTF.

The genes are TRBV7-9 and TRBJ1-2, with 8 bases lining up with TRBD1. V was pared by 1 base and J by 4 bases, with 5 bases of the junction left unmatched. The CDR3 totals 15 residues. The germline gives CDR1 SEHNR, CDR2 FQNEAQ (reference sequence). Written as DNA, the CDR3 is TGTGCCAGCAGCTTAGTACAGGGGGGTTCCTATGGCTACACCTTC. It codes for CASSLVQGGSYGYTF.

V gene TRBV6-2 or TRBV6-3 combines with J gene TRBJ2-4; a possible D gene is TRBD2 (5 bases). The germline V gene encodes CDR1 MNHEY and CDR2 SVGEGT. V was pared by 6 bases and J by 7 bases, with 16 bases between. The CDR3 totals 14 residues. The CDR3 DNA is TGTGCCAGCAGCCCAACTGAGGGTGAGAACATTCAGTACTTC. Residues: CASSPTEGENIQYF.

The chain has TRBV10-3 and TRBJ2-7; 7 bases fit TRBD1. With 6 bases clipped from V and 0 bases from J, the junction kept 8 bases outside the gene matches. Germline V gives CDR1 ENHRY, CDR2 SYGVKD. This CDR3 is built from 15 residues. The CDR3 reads CAIRFEGAPSYEQYF. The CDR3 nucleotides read TGTGCCATCAGGTTTGAGGGGGCCCCCTCCTACGAGCAGTACTTC.

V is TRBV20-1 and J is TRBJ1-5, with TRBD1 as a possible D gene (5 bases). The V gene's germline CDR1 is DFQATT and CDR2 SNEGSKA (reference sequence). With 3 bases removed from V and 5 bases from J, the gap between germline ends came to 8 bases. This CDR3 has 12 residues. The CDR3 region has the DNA TGCAGTGCTAGTACGGGGGATCAGCCCCAGCATTTT. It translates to CSASTGDQPQHF.

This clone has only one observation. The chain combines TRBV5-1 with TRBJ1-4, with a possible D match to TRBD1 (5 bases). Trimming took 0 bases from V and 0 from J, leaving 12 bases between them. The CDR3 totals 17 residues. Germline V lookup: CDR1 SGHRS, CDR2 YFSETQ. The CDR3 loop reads CASSLGAGSPTNEKLFF. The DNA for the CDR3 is TGCGCCAGCAGCTTGGGTGCAGGGTCTCCAACTAATGAAAAACTGTTTTTT.

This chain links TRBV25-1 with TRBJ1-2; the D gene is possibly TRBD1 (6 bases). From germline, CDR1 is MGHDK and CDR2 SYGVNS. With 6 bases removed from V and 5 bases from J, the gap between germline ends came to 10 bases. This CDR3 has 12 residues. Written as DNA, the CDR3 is TGTGCCAGCAGCAGGGGTCTTTATGGCTACACCTTC. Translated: CASSRGLYGYTF.

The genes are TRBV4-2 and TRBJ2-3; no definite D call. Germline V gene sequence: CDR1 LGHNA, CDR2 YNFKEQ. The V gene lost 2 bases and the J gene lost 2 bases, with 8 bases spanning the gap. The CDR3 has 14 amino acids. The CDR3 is CASSQNPVTDTQYF. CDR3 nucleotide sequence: TGTGCCAGCAGCCAAAATCCGGTCACAGATACGCAGTATTTT.

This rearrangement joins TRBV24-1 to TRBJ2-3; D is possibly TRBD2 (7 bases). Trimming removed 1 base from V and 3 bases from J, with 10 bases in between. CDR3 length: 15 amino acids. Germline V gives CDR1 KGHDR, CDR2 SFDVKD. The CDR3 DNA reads TGTGCCACCAGTGATTTAGGGGGGGGTACAGATACGCAGTATTTT. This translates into CATSDLGGGTDTQYF.

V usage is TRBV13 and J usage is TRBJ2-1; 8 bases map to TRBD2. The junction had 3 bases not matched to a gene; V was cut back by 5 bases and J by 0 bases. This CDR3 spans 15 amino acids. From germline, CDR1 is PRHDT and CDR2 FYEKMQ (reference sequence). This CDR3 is CASSAGGLSYNEQFF. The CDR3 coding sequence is TGTGCCAGCAGCGCGGGGGGACTCTCCTACAATGAGCAGTTCTTC.